The clone carrying this T cell receptor beta chain was seen just once. Its antigen is unknown. Trimming stripped 0 bases from V and 9 bases from J, with 6 bases between. The CDR3 has 13 residues. Germline CDR1 reads SGHDN; CDR2 reads FVKESK. The data belong to a study of OX40 agonist ivuxolimab in advanced cancers. Study as a whole: Every 2 weeks, patients received ivuxolimab intravenously, dosed at 0.01 to 10 mg/kg. People who had prior anti-PD-1, anti-PD-L1 or anti-CTLA-4 therapy could take part, and about 37% had some.

Notes on the study in general: The study observed clonal expansion of CD4+ and CD8+ blood T cells by week 6 at 0.1 to 3.0 mg/kg.

The protocol was immunoSEQ multiplex PCR, while the TCRdb copy is restricted to in-frame clones and leaves out a portion. The profile shows tens of thousands of clones, around four fifths of them singletons. This chain joins TRBV14 and TRBJ1-6, with D possibly TRBD1 on 6 matching bases. The source material was CD4+ or CD8+ T cells sorted from blood, sampled in a trial of the OX40 agonist ivuxolimab. The receptor was derived from an adult with an advanced solid tumor such as melanoma, head and neck, liver or kidney cancer. This CDR3 is CASSQDRGSPLHF. In DNA form, the CDR3 reads TGTGCCAGCAGCCAAGACAGGGGTTCACCCCTCCACTTT.